The 22 T cell receptor beta chains given below trace back to one sample, sequenced in a study of control samples from healthy donors and cancer patients. The data were produced by immunoSEQ multiplex PCR, yet TCRdb's version contains in-frame clones alone and is incomplete. The sample lists 180,000 or so clones, roughly 95% seen once, with over 4% in the top ten. Sequences were obtained from blood. The receptors were gathered from a woman aged 60-70 years in good health.

This clone was seen only once. The chain joins TRBV7-3 to TRBJ1-4; unclear D gene. CDR1 and CDR2 (germline): SGHTA, FQGTGA. This CDR3 spans 13 amino acids. V lost 4 bases to trimming and J lost 0 bases, with 3 bases between them. The CDR3 loop is CASSYATNEKLFF. CDR3 bases: TGTGCCAGCAGCTATGCAACTAATGAAAAACTGTTTTTT.

The chain joins TRBV11-3 to TRBJ1-1; D is perhaps TRBD1 (5 bases). V lost 1 base to trimming and J lost 3 bases, with 9 bases between them. CDR1 is SGHNT and CDR2 is YENEEA in the germline V gene. The CDR3 runs 14 residues. The CDR3 coding sequence is TGTGCCAGCAGCTTAGTGGTGGGGGACACTGAAGCTTTCTTT. It yields the protein CASSLVVGDTEAFF.

This clone occurred once. The V call is TRBV5-6, the J call TRBJ2-7, with D unresolved. This CDR3 has 11 amino acids. V was pared by 0 bases and J by 5 bases, with 3 bases between. Germline values: CDR1 SGHDT, CDR2 YYEEEE. The CDR3 DNA follows: TGTGCCAGCAGCTTGGCGGACGAGCAGTACTTC. Amino acid sequence: CASSLADEQYF.

This clone was counted once. V gene TRBV11-2 combines with J gene TRBJ2-1, with unresolved D. The germline V and J ends were trimmed by 4 bases and 11 bases, with 9 bases remaining between them. Per the germline V gene, CDR1 is SGHAT and CDR2 is FQNNGV. The CDR3 is made up of 11 amino acids. The chain's CDR3 is CASSSAGKQFF. Written as DNA, the CDR3 is TGTGCCAGCAGCTCGGCAGGTAAGCAGTTCTTC. The full variable domain, in which reference TRBV11-2 and TRBJ2-1 provide the parts outside the CDR3, is EAGVAQSPRYKIIEKRQSVAFWCNPISGHATLYWYQQILGQGPKLLIQFQNNGVVDDSQLPKDRFSAERLKGVDSTLKIQPAKLEDSAVYLCASSSAGKQFFGPGTRLTVL.

The chain couples TRBV7-2 to TRBJ1-1, with TRBD1 identical over 10 bases. Germline values: CDR1 SGHTA, CDR2 FQGNSA. CDR3 length: 14 residues. The V gene end was trimmed by 1 base and the J gene end by 10 bases; junction bases not matched to a gene: 6. The CDR3 DNA reads TGTGCCAGCAGCTTAGTGGGGACAGGGGCGCTAGCTTTCTTT. The encoded protein is CASSLVGTGALAFF.

The chain couples TRBV4-3 to TRBJ1-5; TRBD1 agrees at 8 bases. The CDR3 is 15 residues long. J lost 7 bases, V lost 3 bases, and 8 bases had no gene match. Germline CDR1 LGHNA, CDR2 YSLEER. Written as DNA, the CDR3 is TGCGCCAGCAGCCAGGACAGGGTCGTTCACCAGCCCCAGCATTTT. This translates into CASSQDRVVHQPQHF.

The chain uses TRBV28 and TRBJ2-5; TRBD2 agrees at 10 bases. CDR1 MDHEN and CDR2 SYDVKM come from the germline V gene. CDR3 length: 16 residues. V shed 2 bases and J 2 bases; nucleotides not matched to a gene: 5. CDR3 protein: CASSLASGGEQETQYF. For the CDR3, the DNA is TGTGCCAGCAGTTTAGCCAGCGGGGGGGAACAAGAGACCCAGTACTTC.

This chain links TRBV20-1 with TRBJ2-3; the match to TRBD1 covers 7 bases. V lost 5 bases and J lost 5; bases outside the gene matches: 1. CDR3 length: 11 amino acids. Germline lookup yields CDR1 DFQATT and CDR2 SNEGSKA (reference sequence). The DNA for the CDR3 is TGCAGTGCTTACAGGGGAGATACGCAGTATTTT. As protein: CSAYRGDTQYF.

V is TRBV5-4 and J is TRBJ1-1, with D possibly TRBD1 on 6 matching bases. Germline V lookup: CDR1 SGHNT, CDR2 YYREEE (reference sequence). The CDR3 is 15 amino acids. V dropped 0 bases and J dropped 6 bases, with 15 bases sitting between them. The CDR3 reads CASSLGSGASSEAFF. The CDR3, as DNA: TGTGCCAGCAGCTTGGGTTCAGGGGCGTCATCTGAAGCTTTCTTT. The complete variable domain, with remaining parts taken from reference TRBV5-4 and TRBJ1-1, reads ETGVTQSPTHLIKTRGQQVTLRCSSQSGHNTVSWYQQALGQGPQFIFQYYREEENGRGNFPPRFSGLQFPNYSSELNVNALELDDSALYLCASSLGSGASSEAFFGQGTRLTVV.

The gene calls are TRBV6-2 or TRBV6-3 and TRBJ1-1, with 10 bases that match TRBD1. The V gene's germline CDR1 is MNHEY and CDR2 SVGEGT. V dropped 5 bases and J dropped 6; count of bases not matched to a gene: 6. This CDR3 contains 14 residues. The chain's CDR3 is CASSIRQGAAEAFF. The CDR3 DNA reads as TGTGCCAGCAGTATCCGACAGGGGGCCGCTGAAGCTTTCTTT.

The V gene is TRBV3-1 (or the pseudogene TRBV3-2), the J gene TRBJ1-4, with TRBD1 matching over 7 bases. J lost 7 bases, V lost 1 base, and 9 bases had no gene match. The CDR3 contains 16 residues. Per germline, CDR1 LGHDT and CDR2 YNNKEL (reference sequence). The CDR3 loop is CASSQAKGAVSEKLFF. CDR3 nucleotides: TGTGCCAGCAGCCAAGCAAAGGGGGCGGTGAGTGAAAAACTGTTTTTT.

This clone has a single count. The gene calls are TRBV15 and TRBJ1-4; 9 bases agree with TRBD1. The length of the CDR3 is 14 residues. Germline CDR1 reads LNHNV; CDR2 reads YYDKDF (reference sequence). V lost 4 bases and J lost 5; bases outside the gene matches: 2. The chain's CDR3 is CATSTGQGNEKLFF. In DNA, the CDR3 is TGTGCCACCAGCACCGGACAGGGGAATGAAAAACTGTTTTTT.

The chain is built from TRBV6-2 or TRBV6-3 and TRBJ2-7; possible D gene TRBD1, 6 bases. V was pared by 1 base and J by 2 bases, with 18 bases between. Germline V gene sequence: CDR1 MNHEY, CDR2 SVGEGT. This CDR3 region has 17 residues. In DNA, the CDR3 is TGTGCCAGCAGTTACTGGCCTCCTCAGGGGTCGACCTACGAGCAGTACTTC. It encodes CASSYWPPQGSTYEQYF.

V is TRBV2 and J is TRBJ2-3; D possibly corresponds to TRBD1 (5 bases). The CDR3 extends over 14 amino acids. The V end lost 8 bases, the J end lost 0 bases, and 12 bases lay between the germline ends. Germline values: CDR1 SNHLY, CDR2 FYNNEI. The CDR3: CASGRPGSTDTQYF. DNA of the CDR3: TGTGCCAGCGGTAGACCAGGGAGCACAGATACGCAGTATTTT.

CDR3 sequence: CASSTGTSGNTIYF. CDR3 coding DNA: TGTGCCAGCAGCACGGGGACATCTGGAAACACCATATATTTT. The chain is built from TRBV9 and TRBJ1-3, with a tentative D call TRBD1 (6 bases). Per germline, CDR1 SGDLS and CDR2 YYNGEE. V lost 4 bases to trimming and J lost 1 base, with 9 bases between them. This CDR3 contains 14 residues. The full variable domain, rest sourced from reference TRBV9 and TRBJ1-3, is DSGVTQTPKHLITATGQRVTLRCSPRSGDLSVYWYQQSLDQGLQFLIQYYNGEERAKGNILERFSAQQFPDLHSELNLSSLELGDSALYFCASSTGTSGNTIYFGEGSWLTVV.

The chain uses TRBV10-3 and TRBJ2-7; D may match TRBD1 or TRBD2 (5 bases each). This CDR3 has 14 residues. Germline-derived CDR1 and CDR2 are ENHRY and SYGVKD. The V end lost 6 bases, the J end lost 4 bases, and 16 bases lay between the germline ends. As DNA, the CDR3 is TGTGCCATCAGCGGGGACGTCGGTACATACGAGCAGTACTTC. It is translated as CAISGDVGTYEQYF.

The J gene is TRBJ1-5, the V gene TRBV4-3; D is ambiguous. Germline CDR1 LGHNA, CDR2 YSLEER. This CDR3 is built from 16 residues. The germline V and J ends were trimmed by 0 bases and 3 bases, with 12 bases remaining between them. CDR3 in DNA: TGCGCCAGCAGCCAAGAATTAGCGAGTTTCAATCAGCCCCAGCATTTT. This translates into CASSQELASFNQPQHF.

The V and J genes are TRBV6-6 and TRBJ2-7; a weak D match, TRBD2 (7 bases). This CDR3 contains 14 residues. Trimming stripped 6 bases from V and 7 bases from J, with 19 bases between. Germline lookup yields CDR1 MNHNY and CDR2 SVGAGI (reference sequence). CDR3 sequence reads: CASSTPRGGGEQYF. The CDR3 DNA is TGTGCCAGCAGCACTCCCCGGGGAGGGGGTGAGCAGTACTTC.

The rearrangement links TRBV6-6 to TRBJ1-6, with a possible D match to TRBD1 (5 bases). The CDR3 is 15 amino acids. The ends were cut back, 7 bases at V and 7 bases at J, with 17 bases in the middle. The germline CDR1 and CDR2 sequences are MNHNY and SVGAGI (reference sequence). The CDR3 nucleotides are TGTGCCAGCAACACCGGGGCCGGGGAAAATTCACCCCTCCACTTT. Protein: CASNTGAGENSPLHF.

This clone was recorded only once. The V gene is TRBV9, the J gene TRBJ2-3, with D possibly being TRBD1 (6 bases). V dropped 0 bases and J dropped 2 bases, with 10 bases sitting between them. This CDR3 contains 15 residues. Germline V gene data show CDR1 as SGDLS and CDR2 as YYNGEE. CDR3 DNA sequence: TGTGCCAGCAGCGTAGGAGGGGGAATCACAGATACGCAGTATTTT. It is translated as CASSVGGGITDTQYF.

This chain links TRBV7-9 with TRBJ2-5, with no clear D. Trimming removed 5 bases from V and 0 bases from J, with 4 bases in between. Germline CDR1 reads SEHNR; CDR2 reads FQNEAQ (reference sequence). This CDR3 is built from 12 residues. The CDR3 here is CASSRNQETQYF. CDR3 DNA: TGTGCCAGCAGCAGAAACCAAGAGACCCAGTACTTC.

This clone was found once. V usage is TRBV19 and J usage is TRBJ2-5; tentative D call: TRBD2 (7 bases). The CDR3 consists of 14 residues. Trimming took off 6 bases at V and 5 bases at J, with 16 bases between the two ends. Germline V lookup: CDR1 LNHDA, CDR2 SQIVND (reference sequence). CDR3 DNA sequence: TGTGCCAGTAGCCAAGGGGGGGCAAGGGAGACCCAGTACTTC. Translation: CASSQGGARETQYF.